Following are 5 T cell receptor beta chains from one sample sequenced in a study of vaccination effects on CD4 cells after COVID-19. Sequencing used immunoSEQ multiplex PCR; TCRdb keeps in-frame clones, though not all of them. The sample holds approximately 87,000 clones, roughly 80% seen once. No antigens are known for them. Antigen-specific CD4+ T cells expanded by the ViraFEST assay with viral peptide pools were then sequenced. Scientists isolated CD4+ T cells after a roughly 10-day culture period ended. This material consisted of CD4+ T cells from PBMCs cultured with HCoV-229E spike peptides, taken before COVID-19 vaccination. Source of these receptors: a human donor who received a COVID-19 vaccine.

The rearrangement links TRBV7-2 to TRBJ2-5; 11 positions match TRBD2. The CDR3 extends over 15 amino acids. Germline lookup yields CDR1 SGHTA and CDR2 FQGNSA. V lost 5 bases to trimming and J lost 9 bases; unmatched junction nucleotides: 11. DNA for the CDR3: TGTGCCAGCAGCCTGTTAGCGGGGGGGCTCAAGGCCCAGTACTTC. Its translation is CASSLLAGGLKAQYF.

V is TRBV6-5 and J is TRBJ2-3, with D perhaps TRBD1 (6 bases). The CDR3 sequence is 12 residues long. Trimming pared 6 bases from V and 3 bases from J, leaving 7 bases between. Per germline, CDR1 MNHEY and CDR2 SVGAGI. The CDR3 bases are TGTGCCAGCAGGCAGGGGACAGATACGCAGTATTTT. Translated, it gives CASRQGTDTQYF.

The J gene is TRBJ2-7, the V gene TRBV6-5; TRBD1 matches at 8 bases. This CDR3 has 12 amino acids. Trimming at V came to 6 bases and at J to 8 bases, leaving 6 bases not matched to a gene. Germline-derived CDR1 and CDR2 are MNHEY and SVGAGI. The CDR3 loop is CASSVTGDKQYV. The DNA of the CDR3 is TGTGCCAGCAGCGTGACAGGGGATAAGCAGTACGTC.

This chain connects TRBV3-1 (or the pseudogene TRBV3-2) to TRBJ2-7; tentatively, D is TRBD2 (5 bases). With 4 bases removed from V and 3 bases from J, the gap between germline ends came to 13 bases. Germline loops: CDR1 LGHDT, CDR2 YNNKEL (reference sequence). The CDR3 consists of 14 residues. CDR3 sequence reads: CASSPTRTFYEQYV. For the CDR3, the DNA is TGTGCCAGCAGCCCGACCCGGACTTTCTACGAGCAGTACGTC.

The gene calls are TRBV2 and TRBJ1-1; a weak D match, TRBD1 (5 bases). V gave up 2 bases and J gave up 4 bases, with 8 bases separating them. CDR3 length equals 13 residues. CDR1 is SNHLY, CDR2 FYNNEI, per germline. The CDR3 protein is CASSEQQGTEAFF. In DNA form, the CDR3 reads TGTGCCAGCAGTGAACAGCAGGGCACTGAAGCTTTCTTT.